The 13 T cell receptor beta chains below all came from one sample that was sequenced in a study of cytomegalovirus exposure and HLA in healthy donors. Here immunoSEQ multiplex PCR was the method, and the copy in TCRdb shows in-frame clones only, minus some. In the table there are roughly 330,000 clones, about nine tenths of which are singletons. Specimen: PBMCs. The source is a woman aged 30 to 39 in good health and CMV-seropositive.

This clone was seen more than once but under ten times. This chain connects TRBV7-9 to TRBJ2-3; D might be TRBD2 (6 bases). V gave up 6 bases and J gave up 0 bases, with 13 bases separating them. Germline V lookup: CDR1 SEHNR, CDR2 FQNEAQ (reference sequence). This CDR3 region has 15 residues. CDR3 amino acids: CASSTTGLSTDTQYF. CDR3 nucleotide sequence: TGTGCCAGCAGTACCACGGGACTCAGCACAGATACGCAGTATTTT.

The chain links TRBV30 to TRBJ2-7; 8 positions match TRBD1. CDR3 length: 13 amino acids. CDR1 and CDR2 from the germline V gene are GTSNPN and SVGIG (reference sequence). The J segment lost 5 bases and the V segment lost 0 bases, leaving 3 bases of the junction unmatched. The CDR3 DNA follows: TGTGCCTGGAGTGTACAGGGGGTCCACGAGCAGTACTTC. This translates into CAWSVQGVHEQYF.

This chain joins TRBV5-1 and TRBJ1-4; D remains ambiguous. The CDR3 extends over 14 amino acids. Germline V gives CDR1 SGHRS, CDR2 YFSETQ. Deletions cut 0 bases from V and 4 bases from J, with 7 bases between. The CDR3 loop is CASSLGQVNEKLFF. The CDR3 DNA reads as TGCGCCAGCAGCTTGGGTCAGGTTAATGAAAAACTGTTTTTT.

This chain's CDR3 is CAWGINNQPQHF. The CDR3 coding sequence is TGTGCCTGGGGTATAAACAATCAGCCCCAGCATTTT. This chain uses TRBV30 with TRBJ1-5; D is unclear. The germline V gene has CDR1 GTSNPN and CDR2 SVGIG (reference sequence). The CDR3 runs 12 residues. The V end was cut by 5 bases, the J end by 3 bases, with 8 bases between.

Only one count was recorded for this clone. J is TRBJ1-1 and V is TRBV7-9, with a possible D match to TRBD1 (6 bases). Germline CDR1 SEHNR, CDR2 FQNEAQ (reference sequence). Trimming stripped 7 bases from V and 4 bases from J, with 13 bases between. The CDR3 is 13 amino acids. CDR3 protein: CASKQGFGTEAFF. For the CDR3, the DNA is TGTGCCAGCAAACAGGGTTTCGGCACTGAAGCTTTCTTT.

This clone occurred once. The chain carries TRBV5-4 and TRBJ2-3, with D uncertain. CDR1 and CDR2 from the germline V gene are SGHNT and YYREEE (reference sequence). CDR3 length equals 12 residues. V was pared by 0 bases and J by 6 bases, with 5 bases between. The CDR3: CASSLDVDTQYF. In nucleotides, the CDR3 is TGTGCCAGCAGCTTGGACGTGGATACGCAGTATTTT.

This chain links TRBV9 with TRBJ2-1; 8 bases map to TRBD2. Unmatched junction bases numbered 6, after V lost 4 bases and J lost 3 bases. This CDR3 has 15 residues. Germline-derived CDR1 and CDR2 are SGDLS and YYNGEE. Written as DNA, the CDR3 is TGTGCCAGCAGCCCTCGGGAGGGCAACTACAATGAGCAGTTCTTC. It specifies CASSPREGNYNEQFF.

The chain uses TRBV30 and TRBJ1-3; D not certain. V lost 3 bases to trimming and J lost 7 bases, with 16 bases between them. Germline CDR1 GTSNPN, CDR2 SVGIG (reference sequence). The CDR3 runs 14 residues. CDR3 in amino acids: CAWRAGPLANTIYF. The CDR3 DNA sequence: TGTGCCTGGAGAGCCGGGCCCCTGGCTAACACCATATATTTT.

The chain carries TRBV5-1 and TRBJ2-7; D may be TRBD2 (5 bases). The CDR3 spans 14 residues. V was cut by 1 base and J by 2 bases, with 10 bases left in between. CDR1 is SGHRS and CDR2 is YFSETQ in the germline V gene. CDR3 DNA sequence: TGCGCCAGCAGCTTGAATAGCGTGGCCTACGAGCAGTACTTC. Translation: CASSLNSVAYEQYF.

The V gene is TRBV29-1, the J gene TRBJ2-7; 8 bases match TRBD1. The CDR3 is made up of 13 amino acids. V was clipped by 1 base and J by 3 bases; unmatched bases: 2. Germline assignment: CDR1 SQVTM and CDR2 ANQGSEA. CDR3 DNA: TGCAGCGTTGAAGGGACAGGGATCTACGAGCAGTACTTC. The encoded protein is CSVEGTGIYEQYF.

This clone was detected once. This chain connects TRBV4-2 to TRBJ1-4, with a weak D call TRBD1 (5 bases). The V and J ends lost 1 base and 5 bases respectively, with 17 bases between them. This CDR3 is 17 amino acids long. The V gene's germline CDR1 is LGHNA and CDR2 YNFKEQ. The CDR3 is CASSQGRPEAGNEKLFF. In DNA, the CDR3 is TGTGCCAGCAGCCAAGGCCGGCCGGAGGCAGGGAATGAAAAACTGTTTTTT.

CDR3 DNA: TGTGCCAGCCAGCCCAACAGGGGGAAGGAGAGCAATCAGCCCCAGCATTTT. Protein sequence: CASQPNRGKESNQPQHF. This rearrangement joins TRBV2 to TRBJ1-5; TRBD1 agrees at 8 bases. CDR1 SNHLY and CDR2 FYNNEI come from the germline V gene. The V segment lost 8 bases and the J segment 1 base; nucleotides outside the gene matches: 13. The CDR3 spans 17 residues.

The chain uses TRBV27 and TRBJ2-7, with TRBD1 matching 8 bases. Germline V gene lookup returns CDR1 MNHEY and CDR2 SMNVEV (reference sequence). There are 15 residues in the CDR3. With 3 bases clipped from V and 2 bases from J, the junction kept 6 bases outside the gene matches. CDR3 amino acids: CASSLRQGWTYEQYF. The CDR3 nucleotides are TGTGCCAGCAGTTTGAGACAGGGGTGGACCTACGAGCAGTACTTC.